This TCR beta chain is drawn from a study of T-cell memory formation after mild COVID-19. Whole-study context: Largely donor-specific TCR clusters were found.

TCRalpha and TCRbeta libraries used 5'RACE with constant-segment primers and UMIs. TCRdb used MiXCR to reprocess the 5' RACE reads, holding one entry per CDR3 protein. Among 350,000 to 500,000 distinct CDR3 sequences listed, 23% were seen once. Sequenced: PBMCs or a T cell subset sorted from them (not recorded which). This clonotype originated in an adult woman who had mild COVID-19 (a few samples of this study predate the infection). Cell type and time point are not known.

The CDR3 coding sequence is TGTGCCAGCTCACTACACCCGGACAGCCTGCCAGAGTATGGCTACACCTTC. Its protein is CASSLHPDSLPEYGYTF. The chain combines TRBV18 with TRBJ1-2; possibly TRBD1 for D (6 bases). Trimming removed 4 bases from V and 5 bases from J, with 23 bases in between. This CDR3 has 17 residues. CDR1 and CDR2 from the germline V gene are KGHSH and LQKENI. Filled out from reference TRBV18 and TRBJ1-2, the complete variable domain reads NAGVMQNPRHLVRRRGQEARLRCSPMKGHSHVYWYRQLPEEGLKFMVYLQKENIIDESGMPKERFSAEFPKEGPSILRIQQVVRGDSAAYFCASSLHPDSLPEYGYTFGSGTRLTVV.